A single sample is the source of the 3 T cell receptor beta chains below, sequenced in a study of Ad26.COV2.S vaccination and SARS-CoV-2 variants. Only in-frame clones appear in the TCRdb table, and some are missing; sequencing was by immunoSEQ multiplex PCR. The table shows just over 350,000 clones, with approximately 90% occurring only once. The specimen was peripheral blood, collected after recovery from COVID-19. These receptors all come from a human donor who had recovered from COVID-19.

The chain is built from TRBV4-1 and TRBJ1-1; 7 nucleotides agree with TRBD1. The V segment lost 4 bases and the J segment 0 bases; nucleotides outside the gene matches: 14. The CDR3 totals 18 residues. The germline CDR1 and CDR2 sequences are MGHRA and YSYEKL. CDR3 loop: CASSRPGTAGPLNTEAFF. The CDR3 nucleotides read TGCGCCAGCAGCCGCCCCGGGACAGCTGGGCCCCTGAACACTGAAGCTTTCTTT.

This clone has only one observation. The chain is built from TRBV18 and TRBJ2-3, with D hard to call. The germline V and J ends were trimmed by 3 bases and 3 bases, with 4 bases remaining between them. From germline, CDR1 is KGHSH and CDR2 LQKENI. This CDR3 contains 12 residues. The CDR3 bases are TGTGCCAGCTCACCCCAAACAGATACGCAGTATTTT. Encoded protein: CASSPQTDTQYF.

The rearrangement links TRBV5-6 to TRBJ2-7; tentative D call: TRBD2 (6 bases). Trimming stripped 4 bases from V and 3 bases from J, with 23 bases between. The CDR3 totals 17 residues. Germline lookup yields CDR1 SGHDT and CDR2 YYEEEE. The CDR3 DNA reads as TGTGCCAGCAGCGCTCACCGGGCCAGCGGGCCAAACTACGAGCAGTACTTC. Translation gives CASSAHRASGPNYEQYF.